This T cell receptor beta chain was observed in a study of blood T cell repertoires in COVID-19. As handled by the study authors: Reference gene primer amplification gave nucleated cell count estimates. The assay was immunoSEQ multiplex PCR, and TCRdb's table has in-frame clones only and misses some. From that table come the V and J calls and clone size; the DNA was used to work out D and trimming. Among some 170,000 clones listed, 60% to 80% were seen once. This clone was observed a single time. CDR3 length: 17 amino acids. Germline V gene sequence: CDR1 KGHSH, CDR2 LQKENI. V gave up 4 bases and J gave up 6 bases, with 22 bases separating them.

The chain is built from TRBV18 and TRBJ2-1, with D maybe TRBD1 (5 bases). The clonotype was recovered from a woman between 65 and 79 years old with acute or convalescent COVID-19. Sequencing was performed on peripheral blood. The CDR3 here is CASSRFEIGSGSNEQFF. CDR3 nucleotide sequence: TGTGCCAGCTCACGTTTTGAGATAGGGTCAGGGTCCAATGAGCAGTTCTTC.